This TCR beta chain emerged from a study of blood T cell repertoires in COVID-19. About the research overall: Some COVID-19 samples were acute and others convalescent; all came from the United States, Italy and Spain.

Assay used: immunoSEQ multiplex PCR; TCRdb lists only in-frame clones, some missing. The sample holds some 83,000 clones; over 80% are singletons and the top ten take around 3.3%. Germline V CDR1 and CDR2: MGHRA, YSYEKL. Trimming removed 2 bases from V and 3 bases from J; junction bases left unmatched: 9. This CDR3 comprises 17 residues. This chain joins TRBV4-1 and TRBJ1-5; 8 nucleotides line up with TRBD1. This clonotype was sampled from a man aged 45-65 years with acute or convalescent COVID-19. The material sequenced was peripheral blood. The CDR3 sequence: CASSQYFGQGNNQPQHF. DNA of the CDR3: TGCGCCAGCAGCCAATATTTTGGACAGGGCAACAATCAGCCCCAGCATTTT.